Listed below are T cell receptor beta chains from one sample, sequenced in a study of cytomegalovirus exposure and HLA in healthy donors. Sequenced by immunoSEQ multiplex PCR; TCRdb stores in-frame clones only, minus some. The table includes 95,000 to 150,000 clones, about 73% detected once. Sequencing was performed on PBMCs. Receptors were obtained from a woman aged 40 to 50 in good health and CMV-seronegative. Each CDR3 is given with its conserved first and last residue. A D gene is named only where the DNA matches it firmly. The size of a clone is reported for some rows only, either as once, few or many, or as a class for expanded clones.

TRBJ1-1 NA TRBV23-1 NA CANPWTDTNTEAFF TGCGCCAACCCATGGACAGACACGAACACTGAAGCTTTCTTT
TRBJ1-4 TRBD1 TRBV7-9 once CASSLARTGDATNEKLFF TGTGCCAGCAGCTTAGCTCGAACAGGGGATGCAACTAATGAAAAACTGTTTTTT
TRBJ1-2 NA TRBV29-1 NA CSVDHYGDGYTF TGCAGCGTTGACCACTACGGCGACGGCTACACCTTC
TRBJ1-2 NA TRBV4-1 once CASSQVVVRGGYTF TGCGCCAGCAGCCAAGTGGTGGTGAGAGGTGGCTACACCTTC
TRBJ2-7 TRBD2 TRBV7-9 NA CASSRLAGGPYEQYF TGTGCCAGCAGCCGACTAGCGGGAGGGCCGTACGAGCAGTACTTC
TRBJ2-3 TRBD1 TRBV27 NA CASSPGTGGTTDTQYF TGTGCCAGCAGTCCTGGGACAGGGGGAACCACAGATACGCAGTATTTT
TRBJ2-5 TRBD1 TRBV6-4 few CASSDVTGGFRETQYF TGTGCCAGCAGCGACGTGACAGGGGGTTTTAGAGAGACCCAGTACTTC
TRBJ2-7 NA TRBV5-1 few CASSSDTGLSYEQYF TGCGCCAGCAGTTCCGACACGGGACTCTCCTACGAGCAGTACTTC
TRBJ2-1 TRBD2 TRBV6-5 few CASSYTGLASNEQFF TGTGCCAGCAGTTACACCGGACTAGCAAGCAATGAGCAGTTCTTC
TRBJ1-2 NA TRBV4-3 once CASSQGGGGSGYTF TGCGCCAGCAGCCAAGGGGGCGGAGGGTCCGGCTACACCTTC
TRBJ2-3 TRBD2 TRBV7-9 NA CASSLMGSGTSGATDTQYF TGTGCCAGCAGCTTAATGGGTAGTGGGACTAGCGGGGCCACAGATACGCAGTATTTT
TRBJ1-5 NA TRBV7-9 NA CASQGDSNQPQHF TGTGCCAGCCAAGGGGATAGCAATCAGCCCCAGCATTTT
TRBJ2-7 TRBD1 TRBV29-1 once CSVQGSGTGPYEQYF TGCAGCGTCCAAGGGTCCGGGACAGGGCCCTACGAGCAGTACTTC
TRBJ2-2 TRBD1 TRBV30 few CAWKTGPGELFF TGTGCCTGGAAGACAGGGCCCGGGGAGCTGTTTTTT
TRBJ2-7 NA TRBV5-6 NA CASSLRNRADEQYF TGTGCCAGCAGCTTAAGGAACAGGGCGGACGAGCAGTACTTC
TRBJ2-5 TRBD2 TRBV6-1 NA CASSGWTSGRVYETQYF TGTGCCAGCAGTGGATGGACTAGCGGGAGAGTATACGAGACCCAGTACTTC
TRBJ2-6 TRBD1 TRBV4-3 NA CASSQDYQGAGANVLTF TGCGCCAGCAGCCAAGATTACCAGGGGGCTGGGGCCAACGTCCTGACTTTC
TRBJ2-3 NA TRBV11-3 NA CASSLAGSDTQYF TGTGCCAGCAGCTTAGCAGGATCAGATACGCAGTATTTT
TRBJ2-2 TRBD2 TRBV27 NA CASSKTSGGNTGELFF TGTGCCAGCAGTAAAACTAGCGGGGGGAACACCGGGGAGCTGTTTTTT
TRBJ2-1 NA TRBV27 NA CASSPPGGSYNEQFF TGTGCCAGCAGTCCACCAGGGGGGTCCTACAATGAGCAGTTCTTC
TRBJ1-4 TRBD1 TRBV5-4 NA CASSNDRGRAREKLFF TGTGCCAGCAGCAACGACAGGGGTCGGGCGCGAGAAAAACTGTTTTTT
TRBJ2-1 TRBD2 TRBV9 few CASSVGRLAYYEQFF TGTGCCAGCAGCGTAGGACGACTAGCATATTATGAGCAGTTCTTC
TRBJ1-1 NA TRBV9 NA CASSVGFGGVAEAFF TGTGCCAGCAGCGTAGGGTTCGGCGGGGTGGCTGAAGCTTTCTTT
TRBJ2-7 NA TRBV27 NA CASRNIAGGVYEQYF TGTGCCAGCAGGAACATCGCCGGCGGAGTCTACGAGCAGTACTTC
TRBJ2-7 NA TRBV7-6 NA CASSLASGNYEQYF TGTGCCAGCAGCTTAGCGTCGGGGAACTACGAGCAGTACTTC
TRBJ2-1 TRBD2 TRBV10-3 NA CAISDPGLAGGGGQFF TGTGCCATCAGTGATCCCGGACTAGCGGGAGGCGGTGGGCAGTTCTTC
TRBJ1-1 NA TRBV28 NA CASRTPGLSPNTEAFF TGTGCCAGCAGGACACCAGGGCTTTCCCCGAACACTGAAGCTTTCTTT
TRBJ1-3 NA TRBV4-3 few CASSPETTSGVHTIYF TGCGCCAGCAGCCCCGAGACGACCTCAGGGGTACACACCATATATTTT
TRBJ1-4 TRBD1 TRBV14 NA CASSQGQGVSGTNEKLFF TGTGCCAGCAGCCAGGGACAGGGGGTAAGCGGAACTAATGAAAAACTGTTTTTT
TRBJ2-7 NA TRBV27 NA CASSGTLSYEQYF TGTGCCAGCAGTGGGACATTATCCTACGAGCAGTACTTC
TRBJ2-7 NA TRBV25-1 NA CASSGVGGGSYEQYF TGTGCCAGCAGCGGAGTGGGGGGTGGCTCCTACGAGCAGTACTTC
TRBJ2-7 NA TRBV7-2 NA CASSPTSTYEQYF TGTGCCAGCAGCCCGACATCGACCTACGAGCAGTACTTC
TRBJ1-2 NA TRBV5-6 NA CASSFAWGLDYGYTF TGTGCCAGCAGCTTTGCCTGGGGGCTAGACTATGGCTACACCTTC
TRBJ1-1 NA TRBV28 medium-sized CASSLKRFLMNTEAFF TGTGCCAGCAGTTTAAAACGGTTCTTAATGAACACTGAAGCTTTCTTT
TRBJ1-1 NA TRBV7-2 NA CASSLASTAGGAFF TGTGCCAGCAGCTTAGCCTCGACGGCGGGAGGCGCTTTCTTT
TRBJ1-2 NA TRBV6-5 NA CASSLRGGHYGYTF TGTGCCAGCAGTCTCCGAGGGGGACACTATGGCTACACCTTC
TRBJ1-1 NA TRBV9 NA CASSQGTEAFF TGTGCCAGCAGTCAGGGCACTGAAGCTTTCTTT
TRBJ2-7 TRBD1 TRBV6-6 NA CASSPPRQGFVYEQYF TGTGCCAGCAGCCCGCCGAGACAGGGGTTTGTCTACGAGCAGTACTTC
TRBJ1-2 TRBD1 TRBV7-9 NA CASSLGGQTANYGYTF TGTGCCAGCAGCCTAGGGGGACAGACCGCTAACTATGGCTACACCTTC
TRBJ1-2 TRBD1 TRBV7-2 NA CASSGYRGPNYGYTF TGTGCCAGCAGCGGATACAGGGGGCCTAACTATGGCTACACCTTC
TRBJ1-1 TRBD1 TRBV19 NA CASSIRGQSTEAFF TGTGCCAGTAGTATAAGGGGACAGTCGACTGAAGCTTTCTTT
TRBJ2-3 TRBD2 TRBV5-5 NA CASSPGLAGVGTDTQYF TGTGCCAGCAGCCCGGGACTAGCGGGAGTAGGGACAGATACGCAGTATTTT
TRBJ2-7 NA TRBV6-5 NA CASSHTGTGEQYF TGTGCCAGCAGTCATACAGGGACGGGCGAGCAGTACTTC
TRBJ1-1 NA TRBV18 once CASSLGVNRVAFF TGTGCCAGCTCACTGGGGGTCAACAGGGTCGCTTTCTTT
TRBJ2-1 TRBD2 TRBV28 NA CASRFSGNSYNEQFF TGTGCCAGCAGATTTAGCGGGAACTCCTACAATGAGCAGTTCTTC
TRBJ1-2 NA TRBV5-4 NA CASSLGEDYGYTF TGTGCCAGCAGCCTTGGAGAGGACTATGGCTACACCTTC
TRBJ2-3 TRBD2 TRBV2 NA CASRRREGTDTQYF TGTGCCAGCAGACGGCGGGAGGGAACAGATACGCAGTATTTT
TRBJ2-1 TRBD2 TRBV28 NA CASSFRLAGIEQFF TGTGCCAGCAGTTTTAGACTAGCGGGAATTGAGCAGTTCTTC
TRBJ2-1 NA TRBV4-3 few CASSQDWTSYNEQFF TGCGCCAGCAGCCAAGATTGGACTTCCTACAATGAGCAGTTCTTC
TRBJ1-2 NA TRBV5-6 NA CASSSDRIYGYTF TGTGCCAGCAGCTCCGACAGAATCTATGGCTACACCTTC
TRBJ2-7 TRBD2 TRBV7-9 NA CASSPRTSGVGEQYF TGTGCCAGCAGCCCCCGGACTAGCGGTGTCGGGGAGCAGTACTTC
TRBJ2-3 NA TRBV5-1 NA CASSLVVGATDTQYF TGCGCCAGCAGCTTGGTTGTGGGAGCCACAGATACGCAGTATTTT
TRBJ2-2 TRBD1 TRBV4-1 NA CASSQPNRGRTGELFF TGCGCCAGCAGCCAGCCCAACAGGGGGCGCACCGGGGAGCTGTTTTTT